The 3 T cell receptor beta chains presented below share a single source sample, sequenced in a study of blood T cell repertoires in COVID-19. Clones were read by immunoSEQ multiplex PCR, and TCRdb kept only the in-frame ones, dropping some. This table holds over 120,000 clones, around 83% found once. The sequencing input was PBMCs or T cells enriched from blood (not recorded which). The receptors here all came from a man aged 45 to 65 who had recovered from COVID-19.

The chain recombines TRBV12-5 with TRBJ1-1, with D tentatively TRBD1 (5 bases). CDR1 and CDR2 from the germline V gene are LGHNT and FRNRAP. Trimming took 5 bases from V and 6 from J, leaving 16 bases between them. This CDR3 has 14 residues. CDR3 in amino acids: CASGPGQGRAEAFF. CDR3 in DNA: TGTGCTAGTGGTCCCGGCCAGGGAAGGGCTGAAGCTTTCTTT.

This chain joins TRBV6-2 or TRBV6-3 and TRBJ1-5; 8 bases are shared with TRBD1. Trimming cost V 2 bases and J 7 bases; bases outside gene matches: 10. The V gene's germline CDR1 is MNHEY and CDR2 SVGEGT. This CDR3 region has 16 residues. CDR3 region: CASSYVAQGARQPQHF. The CDR3 nucleotides read TGTGCCAGCAGTTACGTGGCTCAGGGGGCTCGACAGCCCCAGCATTTT.

On this clone itself: One junction end does not reproduce the germline sequence, and a read error may be involved. This chain links TRBV18 with TRBJ2-4; perhaps TRBD2 as D (6 bases). Germline loops: CDR1 KGHSH, CDR2 LQKENI. The CDR3 totals 15 residues. CDR3: CASSPPGGTKNIQYF. In nucleotides, the CDR3 is TGTGCCAGCTCGCCACCCGGGGGTACCAAAAACATTCAGTACTTC. The whole variable domain, filled in from reference TRBV18 and TRBJ2-4, reads NAGVMQNPRHLVRRRGQEARLRCSPMKGHSHVYWYRQLPEEGLKFMVYLQKENIIDESGMPKERFSAEFPKEGPSILRIQQVVRGDSAAYFCASSPPGGTKNIQYFGAGTRLSVL.